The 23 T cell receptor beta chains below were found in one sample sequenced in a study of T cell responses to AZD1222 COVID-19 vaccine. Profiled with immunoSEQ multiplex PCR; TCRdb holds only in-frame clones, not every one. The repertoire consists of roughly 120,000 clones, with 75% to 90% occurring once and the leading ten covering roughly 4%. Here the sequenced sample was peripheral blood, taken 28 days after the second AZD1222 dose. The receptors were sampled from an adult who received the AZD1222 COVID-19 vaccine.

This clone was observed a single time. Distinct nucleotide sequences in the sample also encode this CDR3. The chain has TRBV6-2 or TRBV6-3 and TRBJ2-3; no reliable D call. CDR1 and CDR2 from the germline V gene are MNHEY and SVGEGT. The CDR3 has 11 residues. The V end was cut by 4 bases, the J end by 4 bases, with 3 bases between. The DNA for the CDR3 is TGTGCCAGCAGTTCGTCAGATACGCAGTATTTT. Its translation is CASSSSDTQYF.

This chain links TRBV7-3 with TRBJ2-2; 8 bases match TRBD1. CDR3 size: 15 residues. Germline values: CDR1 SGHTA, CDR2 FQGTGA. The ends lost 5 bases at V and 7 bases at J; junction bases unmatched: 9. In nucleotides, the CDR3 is TGTGCCAGCAGCGCCGGACAGGGTTTTTTCGGGGAGCTGTTTTTT. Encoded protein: CASSAGQGFFGELFF.

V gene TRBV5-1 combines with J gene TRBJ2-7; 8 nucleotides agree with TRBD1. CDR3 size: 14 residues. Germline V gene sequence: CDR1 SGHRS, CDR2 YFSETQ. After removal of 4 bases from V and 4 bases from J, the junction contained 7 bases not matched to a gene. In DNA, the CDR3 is TGCGCCAGCAGCCAGGGACAGGAACCATACGAGCAGTACTTC. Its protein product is CASSQGQEPYEQYF.

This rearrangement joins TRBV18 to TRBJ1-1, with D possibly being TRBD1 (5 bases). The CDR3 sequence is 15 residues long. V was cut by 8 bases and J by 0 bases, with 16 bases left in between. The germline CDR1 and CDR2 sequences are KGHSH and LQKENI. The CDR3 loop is CASAPQGQLNTEAFF. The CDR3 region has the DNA TGTGCCAGCGCTCCTCAGGGCCAGTTGAACACTGAAGCTTTCTTT.

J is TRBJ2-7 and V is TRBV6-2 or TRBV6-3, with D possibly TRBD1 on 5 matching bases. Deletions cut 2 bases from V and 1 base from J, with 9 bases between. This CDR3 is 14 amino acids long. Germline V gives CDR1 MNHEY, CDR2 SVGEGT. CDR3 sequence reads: CASSYAGPSYEQYF. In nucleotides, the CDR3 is TGTGCCAGCAGTTACGCAGGGCCGTCCTACGAGCAGTACTTC.

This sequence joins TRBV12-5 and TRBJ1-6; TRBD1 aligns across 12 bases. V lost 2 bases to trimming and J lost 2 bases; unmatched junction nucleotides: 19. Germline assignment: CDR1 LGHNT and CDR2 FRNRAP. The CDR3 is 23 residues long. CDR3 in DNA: TGTGCTAGTGGTTTGCCACGGGGACAGGGGGCCCCGGCTCCCTTACCCTATAATTCACCCCTCCACTTT. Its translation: CASGLPRGQGAPAPLPYNSPLHF.

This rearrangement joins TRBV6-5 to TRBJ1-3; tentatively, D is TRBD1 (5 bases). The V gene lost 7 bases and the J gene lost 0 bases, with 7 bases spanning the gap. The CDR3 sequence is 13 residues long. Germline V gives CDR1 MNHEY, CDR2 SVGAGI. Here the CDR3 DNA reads TGTGCCAGCAAACAGGTCTCTGGAAACACCATATATTTT. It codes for CASKQVSGNTIYF.

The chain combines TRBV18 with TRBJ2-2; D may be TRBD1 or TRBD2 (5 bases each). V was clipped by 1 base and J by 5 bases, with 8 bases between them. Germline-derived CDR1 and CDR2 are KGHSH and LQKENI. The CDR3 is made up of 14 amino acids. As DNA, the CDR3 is TGTGCCAGCTCACCACGGGACGAAACCGGGGAGCTGTTTTTT. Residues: CASSPRDETGELFF. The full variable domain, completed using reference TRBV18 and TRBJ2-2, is NAGVMQNPRHLVRRRGQEARLRCSPMKGHSHVYWYRQLPEEGLKFMVYLQKENIIDESGMPKERFSAEFPKEGPSILRIQQVVRGDSAAYFCASSPRDETGELFFGEGSRLTVL.

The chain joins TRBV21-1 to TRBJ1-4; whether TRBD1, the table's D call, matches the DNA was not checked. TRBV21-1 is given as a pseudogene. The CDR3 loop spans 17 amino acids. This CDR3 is CASSTGQGGISNEKLFF. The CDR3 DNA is TGTGCCAGCAGCACCGGACAGGGAGGAATCTCTAATGAAAAACTGTTTTTT.

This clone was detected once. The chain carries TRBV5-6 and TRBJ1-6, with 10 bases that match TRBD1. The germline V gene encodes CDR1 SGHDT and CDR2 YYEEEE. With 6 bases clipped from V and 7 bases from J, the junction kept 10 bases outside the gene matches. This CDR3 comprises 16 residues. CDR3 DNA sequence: TGTGCCAGCACAGAGACCGGGACAGGGGAGAATTCACCCCTCCACTTT. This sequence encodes CASTETGTGENSPLHF.

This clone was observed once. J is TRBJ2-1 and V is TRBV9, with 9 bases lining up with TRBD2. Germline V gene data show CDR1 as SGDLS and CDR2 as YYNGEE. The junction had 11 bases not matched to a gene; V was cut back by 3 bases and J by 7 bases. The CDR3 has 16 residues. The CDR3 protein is CASSERGAALPNEQFF. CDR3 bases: TGTGCCAGCAGCGAGCGGGGGGCCGCTTTGCCAAATGAGCAGTTCTTC. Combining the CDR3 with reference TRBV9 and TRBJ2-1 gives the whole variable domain DSGVTQTPKHLITATGQRVTLRCSPRSGDLSVYWYQQSLDQGLQFLIQYYNGEERAKGNILERFSAQQFPDLHSELNLSSLELGDSALYFCASSERGAALPNEQFFGPGTRLTVL.

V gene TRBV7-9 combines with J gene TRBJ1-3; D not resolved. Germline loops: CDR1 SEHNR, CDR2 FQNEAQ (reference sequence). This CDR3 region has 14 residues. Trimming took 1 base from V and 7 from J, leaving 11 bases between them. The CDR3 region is CASSLVTGRNTIYF. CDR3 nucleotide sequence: TGTGCCAGCAGCTTAGTTACGGGGAGGAACACCATATATTTT.

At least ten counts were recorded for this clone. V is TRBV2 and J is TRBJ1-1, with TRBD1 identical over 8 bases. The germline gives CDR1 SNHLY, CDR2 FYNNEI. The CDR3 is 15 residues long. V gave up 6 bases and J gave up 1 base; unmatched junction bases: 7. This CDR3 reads CASSGQGSRNTEAFF. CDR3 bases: TGTGCCAGCAGCGGACAGGGAAGTCGGAACACTGAAGCTTTCTTT. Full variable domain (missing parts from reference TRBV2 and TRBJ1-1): EPEVTQTPSHQVTQMGQEVILRCVPISNHLYFYWYRQILGQKVEFLVSFYNNEISEKSEIFDDQFSVERPDGSNFTLKIRSTKLEDSAMYFCASSGQGSRNTEAFFGQGTRLTVV.

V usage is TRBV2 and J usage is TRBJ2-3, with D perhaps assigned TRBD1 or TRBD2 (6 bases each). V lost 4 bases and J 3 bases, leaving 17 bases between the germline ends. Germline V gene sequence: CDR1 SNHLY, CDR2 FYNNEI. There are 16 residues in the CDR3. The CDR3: CASSGGLRGETDTQYF. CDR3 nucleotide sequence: TGTGCCAGCAGTGGCGGTTTGAGGGGGGAGACAGATACGCAGTATTTT.

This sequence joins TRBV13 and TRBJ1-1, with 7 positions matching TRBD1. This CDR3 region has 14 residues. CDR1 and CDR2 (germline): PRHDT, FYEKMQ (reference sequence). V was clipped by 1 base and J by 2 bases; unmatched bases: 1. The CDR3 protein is CASSLEGANTEAFF. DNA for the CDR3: TGTGCCAGCAGCTTAGAGGGGGCCAACACTGAAGCTTTCTTT.

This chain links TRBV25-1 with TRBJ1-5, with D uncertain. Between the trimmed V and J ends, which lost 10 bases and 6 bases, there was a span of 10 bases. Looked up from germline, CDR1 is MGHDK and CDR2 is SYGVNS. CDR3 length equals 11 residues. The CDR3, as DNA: TGTGCCATCACCGAGGGTCAGCCCCAGCATTTT. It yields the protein CAITEGQPQHF.

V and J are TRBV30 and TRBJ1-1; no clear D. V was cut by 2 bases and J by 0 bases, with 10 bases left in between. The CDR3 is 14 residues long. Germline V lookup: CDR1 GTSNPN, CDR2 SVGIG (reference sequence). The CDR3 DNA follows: TGTGCCTGGAGTAACAGCCCTATGAACACTGAAGCTTTCTTT. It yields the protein CAWSNSPMNTEAFF.

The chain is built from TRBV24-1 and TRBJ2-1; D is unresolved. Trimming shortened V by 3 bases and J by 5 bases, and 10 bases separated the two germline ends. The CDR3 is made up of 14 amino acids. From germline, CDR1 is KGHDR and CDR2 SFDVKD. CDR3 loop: CATSDTTTHNEQFF. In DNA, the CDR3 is TGTGCCACCAGTGATACAACTACTCACAATGAGCAGTTCTTC.

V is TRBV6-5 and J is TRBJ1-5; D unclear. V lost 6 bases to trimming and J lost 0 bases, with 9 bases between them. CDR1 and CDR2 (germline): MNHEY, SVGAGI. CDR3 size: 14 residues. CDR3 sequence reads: CASSTQYSNQPQHF. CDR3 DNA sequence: TGTGCCAGCAGCACTCAGTATAGCAATCAGCCCCAGCATTTT.

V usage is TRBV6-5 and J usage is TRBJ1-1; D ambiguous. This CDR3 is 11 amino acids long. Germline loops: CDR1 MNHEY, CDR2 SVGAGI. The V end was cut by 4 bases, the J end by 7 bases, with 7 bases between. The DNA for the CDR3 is TGTGCCAGCAGTTCCAAGAGTGAAGCTTTCTTT. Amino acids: CASSSKSEAFF.

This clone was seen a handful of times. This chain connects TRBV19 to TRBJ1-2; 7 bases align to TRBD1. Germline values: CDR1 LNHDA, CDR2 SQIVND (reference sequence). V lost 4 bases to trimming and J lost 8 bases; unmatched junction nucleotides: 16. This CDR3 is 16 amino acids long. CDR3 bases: TGTGCCAGTAGTAACCCTGGGACAGATCTGGAAAGAGGCTACACCTTC. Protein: CASSNPGTDLERGYTF.

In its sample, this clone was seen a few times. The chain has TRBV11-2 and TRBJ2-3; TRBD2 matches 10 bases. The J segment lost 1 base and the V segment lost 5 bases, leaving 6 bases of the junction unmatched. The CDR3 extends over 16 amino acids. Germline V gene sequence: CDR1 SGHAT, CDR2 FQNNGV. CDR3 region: CASSIQRGGRTDTQYF. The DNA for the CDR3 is TGTGCCAGCAGCATCCAGCGGGGGGGCCGCACAGATACGCAGTATTTT.

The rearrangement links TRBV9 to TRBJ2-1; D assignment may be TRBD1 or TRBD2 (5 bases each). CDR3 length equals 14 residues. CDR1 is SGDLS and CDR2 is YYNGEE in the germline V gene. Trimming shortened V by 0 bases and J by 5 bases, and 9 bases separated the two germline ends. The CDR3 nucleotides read TGTGCCAGCAGCGTAGGGGGGACGGACAATGAGCAGTTCTTC. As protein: CASSVGGTDNEQFF.